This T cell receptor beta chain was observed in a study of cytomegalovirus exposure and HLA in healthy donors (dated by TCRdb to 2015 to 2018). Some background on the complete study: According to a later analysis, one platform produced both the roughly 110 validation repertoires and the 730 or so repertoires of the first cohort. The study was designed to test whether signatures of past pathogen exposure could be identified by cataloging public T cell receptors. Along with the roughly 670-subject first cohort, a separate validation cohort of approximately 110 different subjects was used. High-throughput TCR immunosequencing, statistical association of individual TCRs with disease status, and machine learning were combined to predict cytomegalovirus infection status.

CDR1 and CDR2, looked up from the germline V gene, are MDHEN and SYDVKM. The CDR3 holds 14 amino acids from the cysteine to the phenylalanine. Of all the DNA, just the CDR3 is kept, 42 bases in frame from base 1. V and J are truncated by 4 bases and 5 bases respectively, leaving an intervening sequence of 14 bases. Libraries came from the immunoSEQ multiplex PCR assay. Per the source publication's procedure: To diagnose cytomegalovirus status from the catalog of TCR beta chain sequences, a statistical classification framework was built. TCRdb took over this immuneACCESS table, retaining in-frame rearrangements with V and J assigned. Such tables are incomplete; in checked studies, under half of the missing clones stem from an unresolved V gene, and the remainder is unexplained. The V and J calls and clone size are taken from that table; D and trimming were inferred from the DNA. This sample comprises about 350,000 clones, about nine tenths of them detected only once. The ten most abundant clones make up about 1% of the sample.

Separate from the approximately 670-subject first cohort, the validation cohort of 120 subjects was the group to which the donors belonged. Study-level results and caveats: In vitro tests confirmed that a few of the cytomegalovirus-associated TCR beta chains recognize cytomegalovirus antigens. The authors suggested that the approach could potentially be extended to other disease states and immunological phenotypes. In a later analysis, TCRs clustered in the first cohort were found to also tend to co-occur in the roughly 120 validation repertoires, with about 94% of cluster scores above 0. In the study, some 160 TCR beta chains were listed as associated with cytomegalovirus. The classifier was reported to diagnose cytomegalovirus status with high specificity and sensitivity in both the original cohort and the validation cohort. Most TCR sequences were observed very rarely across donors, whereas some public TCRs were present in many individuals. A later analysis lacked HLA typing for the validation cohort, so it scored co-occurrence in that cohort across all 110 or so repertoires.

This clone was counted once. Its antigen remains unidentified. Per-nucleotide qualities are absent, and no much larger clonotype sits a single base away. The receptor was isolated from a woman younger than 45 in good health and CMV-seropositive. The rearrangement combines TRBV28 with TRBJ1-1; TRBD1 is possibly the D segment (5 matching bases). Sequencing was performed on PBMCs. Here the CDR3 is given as CASSSTGDRTEAFF. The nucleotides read TGTGCCAGCAGTTCAACAGGTGATCGAACTGAAGCTTTCTTT.